The 17 T cell receptor beta chains reported below all come from one sample, sequenced in a study of blood T cell repertoires in COVID-19. Sequenced by immunoSEQ multiplex PCR; TCRdb stores in-frame clones only, minus some. The table shows around 500,000 clones, with 80% to 90% occurring only once. The sequenced sample was PBMCs or T cells enriched from blood (not recorded which). Receptor source: a woman aged 60-70 years who had recovered from COVID-19.

This clone was counted between two and nine times. The chain joins TRBV4-1 to TRBJ2-2, with a possible D match to TRBD1 (6 bases). CDR1 is MGHRA and CDR2 is YSYEKL in the germline V gene. V lost 4 bases and J 0 bases, leaving 12 bases between the germline ends. The CDR3 consists of 16 residues. CDR3 DNA: TGCGCCAGCAGCCTTACCGGGACAACGAACACCGGGGAGCTGTTTTTT. As protein: CASSLTGTTNTGELFF.

The CDR3 nucleotides read TGTGCCAGCAGCCAAGAGGACAGGGGGCGGGAGACCCAGTACTTC. Translation gives CASSQEDRGRETQYF. The rearrangement uses TRBV3-1 (or the pseudogene TRBV3-2) and TRBJ2-5; 11 nucleotides agree with TRBD1. Germline-derived CDR1 and CDR2 are LGHDT and YNNKEL (reference sequence). Trimming took 0 bases from V and 5 from J; bases not matched to a gene: 2. The CDR3 consists of 15 residues.

This sequence joins TRBV2 and TRBJ2-2; D is unresolved. The germline V gene encodes CDR1 SNHLY and CDR2 FYNNEI. With 4 bases removed from V and 6 bases from J, the gap between germline ends came to 6 bases. This CDR3 has 12 residues. CDR3 nucleotide sequence: TGTGCCAGCAGTGCGAGTTCCGGGGAGCTGTTTTTT. Protein: CASSASSGELFF.

This clone appeared once. V usage is TRBV5-6 and J usage is TRBJ2-1; a weak D match, TRBD1 (6 bases). Looked up from germline, CDR1 is SGHDT and CDR2 is YYEEEE. This CDR3 spans 16 amino acids. V was pared by 2 bases and J by 6 bases, with 18 bases between. CDR3 coding DNA: TGTGCCAGCAGCTTACCCCCGGGACATTTGAGCAATGAGCAGTTCTTC. Encoded protein: CASSLPPGHLSNEQFF.

V gene TRBV5-6 combines with J gene TRBJ2-2; 7 bases map to TRBD1. V gave up 0 bases and J gave up 3 bases; unmatched junction bases: 8. The CDR3 is 17 residues long. CDR1 is SGHDT and CDR2 is YYEEEE in the germline V gene. The CDR3 nucleotides are TGTGCCAGCAGCTTGGGGACCGGGACAGTATACACCGGGGAGCTGTTTTTT. Residues: CASSLGTGTVYTGELFF.

This sequence joins TRBV5-1 and TRBJ1-2, with 8 nucleotides matching TRBD1. CDR1 is SGHRS and CDR2 is YFSETQ in the germline V gene. The CDR3 totals 14 residues. V lost 5 bases and J lost 6; bases outside the gene matches: 9. CDR3 in DNA: TGCGCCAGCAGAAGAAACGACAGGGGAGATGGCTACACCTTC. Translating gives CASRRNDRGDGYTF.

The rearrangement uses TRBV11-2 and TRBJ2-6; no definite D call. Germline loops: CDR1 SGHAT, CDR2 FQNNGV. This CDR3 region has 19 residues. Trimming removed 5 bases at V and 0 bases at J, with 20 bases between. For the CDR3, the DNA is TGTGCCAGCAGCAGTATTAGATCAGTAGCAGTCTCTGGGGCCAACGTCCTGACTTTC. Its protein product is CASSSIRSVAVSGANVLTF.

DNA of the CDR3: TGTGCCAGCTCACAAACAAGGGGCAATGAGCAGTTCTTC. Residues: CASSQTRGNEQFF. The rearrangement joins TRBV18 to TRBJ2-1; tentative D call: TRBD1 (5 bases). This CDR3 spans 13 amino acids. Trimming took 4 bases from V and 6 from J, leaving 10 bases between them. CDR1 is KGHSH, CDR2 LQKENI, per germline.

This chain uses TRBV24-1 with TRBJ2-2, with 7 bases lining up with TRBD1. V shed 2 bases, J shed 6 bases, and the junction held 2 bases outside the gene matches. The CDR3 loop spans 14 amino acids. CDR1 is KGHDR, CDR2 SFDVKD, per germline. CDR3 protein: CATSDSGGAGELFF. The CDR3 nucleotides read TGTGCCACCAGTGATTCAGGGGGAGCCGGGGAGCTGTTTTTT.

The chain employs TRBV3-1 (or the pseudogene TRBV3-2) and TRBJ2-1, with 9 bases that match TRBD2. The length of the CDR3 is 16 residues. Germline CDR1 and CDR2: LGHDT and YNNKEL (reference sequence). V lost 4 bases and J lost 6; bases outside the gene matches: 10. DNA of the CDR3: TGTGCCAGCAGCCCAGGAAGAGGGCGGGGGGGCAATGAGCAGTTCTTC. It encodes CASSPGRGRGGNEQFF.

This clone occurred a few times. The chain couples TRBV19 to TRBJ2-2, with D possibly being TRBD2 (7 bases). This CDR3 contains 15 residues. V was shortened by 7 bases and J by 3 bases, with 15 bases between the two germline ends. In germline, CDR1 is LNHDA, CDR2 SQIVND (reference sequence). CDR3 bases: TGTGCCAGTAAGGATAGGGGGGGAGACACCGGGGAGCTGTTTTTT. It codes for CASKDRGGDTGELFF.

The rearrangement links TRBV29-1 to TRBJ1-4; no reliable D call. This CDR3 region has 13 residues. Per the germline V gene, CDR1 is SQVTM and CDR2 is ANQGSEA. With 5 bases removed from V and 5 bases from J, the gap between germline ends came to 12 bases. This CDR3 is CSVLPSANEKLFF. CDR3 bases: TGCAGCGTTCTCCCCTCTGCGAATGAAAAACTGTTTTTT.

The chain has TRBV30 and TRBJ2-7; 14 nucleotides match TRBD2. Germline trimming cut 4 bases from V and 5 bases from J; bases unmatched to any gene: 10. Germline values: CDR1 GTSNPN, CDR2 SVGIG (reference sequence). The CDR3 has 16 residues. The CDR3 loop is CAWTKTGTSGGNEQYF. The CDR3 DNA sequence: TGTGCCTGGACGAAGACGGGGACTAGCGGGGGTAACGAGCAGTACTTC.

The count of this clone is one. The chain couples TRBV6-5 to TRBJ2-2; D gene unclear. V lost 9 bases and J 5 bases, leaving 13 bases between the germline ends. CDR1 and CDR2 from the germline V gene are MNHEY and SVGAGI. The CDR3 is 13 amino acids. CDR3 DNA sequence: TGTGCCAGTGGTGCCGGGTTTACCGGGGAGCTGTTTTTT. Its protein is CASGAGFTGELFF.

The chain has TRBV7-2 and TRBJ2-3, with 14 bases lining up with TRBD2. CDR3 length equals 16 residues. Germline assignment: CDR1 SGHTA and CDR2 FQGNSA. V was pared by 5 bases and J by 8 bases, with 9 bases of the junction left unmatched. CDR3 loop: CASSAGLAGAGGTQYF. CDR3 sequence (DNA): TGTGCCAGCAGCGCGGGACTAGCGGGGGCCGGAGGTACGCAGTATTTT. The variable domain in full, completed from reference TRBV7-2 and TRBJ2-3, reads GAGVSQSPSNKVTEKGKDVELRCDPISGHTALYWYRQSLGQGLEFLIYFQGNSAPDKSGLPSDRFSAERTGGSVSTLTIQRTQQEDSAVYLCASSAGLAGAGGTQYFGPGTRLTVL.

The V call is TRBV24-1, the J call TRBJ2-2, with 9 bases identical to TRBD2. The length of the CDR3 is 16 residues. V trimming: 5 bases; J trimming: 4 bases; junction bases outside the gene matches: 7. Germline V gene sequence: CDR1 KGHDR, CDR2 SFDVKD. CDR3 region: CATSASTSGATGELFF. In DNA form, the CDR3 reads TGTGCCACCAGTGCCTCGACTAGCGGAGCCACCGGGGAGCTGTTTTTT.

Notes on this clone: Other nucleotide sequences in the sample specify the same CDR3. The chain is built from TRBV5-1 and TRBJ1-5; D remains ambiguous. This CDR3 is built from 15 residues. The V gene lost 0 bases and the J gene lost 2 bases, with 9 bases spanning the gap. The germline V gene has CDR1 SGHRS and CDR2 YFSETQ. The CDR3 loop reads CASSLVPGGNQPQHF. CDR3 DNA sequence: TGCGCCAGCAGCTTGGTCCCCGGGGGCAATCAGCCCCAGCATTTT.